The clone carrying this TCR delta chain was detected many times. Its antigen is currently unknown. A far larger clone is a single base away, which makes a read error likely. The sample has other DNA sequences that encode this CDR3 too. The V and J ends lost 9 bases and 0 bases, in that order; junction bases with no gene match: 22. The CDR3 length is 19 residues. Germline-derived CDR1 and CDR2 are TSESDYY and QEAYKQQN. Vgamma9/Vdelta2+ and Vdelta2-negative gammadelta T cells were flow-sorted from PBMC for bulk sequencing. This entry comes from a study of γδ T cells in repeated Plasmodium falciparum infection. About the study: Age- and gender-matched Australian children served as comparison for malaria-exposed Malian children.

Study-level findings and limits: Vgamma9/Vdelta2+ repertoires stayed stably polyclonal over time and infection.

TCRdb re-processed the multiplex PCR reads using CATT. The table records 45,000 to 60,000 delta-chain clones, more than 1.5% of them present only once. What was sequenced was gamma-delta T cells from blood. The TCR comes from a pool of human donors (malaria-infected and uninfected, not separated). This chain uses TRAV38-2/DV8 with TRDJ1, with 8 bases aligning to TRDD3. Assignment of the J gene here rests on matching the DNA to germline, because TCRdb gives none. The CDR3 here is CAWTRFNRYWGLYTDKLIF. Written as DNA, the CDR3 is TGTGCTTGGACCCGGTTTAATAGGTACTGGGGGCTGTACACCGATAAACTCATCTTT.